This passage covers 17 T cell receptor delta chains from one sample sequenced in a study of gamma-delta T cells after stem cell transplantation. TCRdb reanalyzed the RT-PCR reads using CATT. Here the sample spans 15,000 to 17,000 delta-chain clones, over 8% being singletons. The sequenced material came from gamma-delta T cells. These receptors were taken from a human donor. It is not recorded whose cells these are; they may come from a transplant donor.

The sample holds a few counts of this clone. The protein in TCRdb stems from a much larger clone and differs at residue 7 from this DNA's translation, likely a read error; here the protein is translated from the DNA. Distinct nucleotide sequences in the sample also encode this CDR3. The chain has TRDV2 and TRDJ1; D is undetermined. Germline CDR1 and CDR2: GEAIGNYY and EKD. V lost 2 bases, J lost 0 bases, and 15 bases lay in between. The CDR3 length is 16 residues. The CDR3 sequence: CACDILEDLYTDKLIF. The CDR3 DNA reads TGTGCCTGTGACATTTTGGAGGATCTTTACACCGATAAACTCATCTTT.

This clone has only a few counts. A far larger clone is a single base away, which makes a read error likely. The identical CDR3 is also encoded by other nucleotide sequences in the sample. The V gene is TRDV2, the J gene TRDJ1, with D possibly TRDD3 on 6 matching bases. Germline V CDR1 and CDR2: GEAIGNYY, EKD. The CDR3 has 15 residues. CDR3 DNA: TGTGCCTGTGACATAGTCCGGGGGACACCCGATAAACTTATCTTT. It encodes CACDIVRGTPDKLIF.

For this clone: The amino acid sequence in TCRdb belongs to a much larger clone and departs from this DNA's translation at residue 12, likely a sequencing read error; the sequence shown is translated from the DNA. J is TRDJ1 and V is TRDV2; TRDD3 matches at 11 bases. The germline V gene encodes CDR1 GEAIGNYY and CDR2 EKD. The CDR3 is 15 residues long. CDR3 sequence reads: CACDNLGDTGDELIF. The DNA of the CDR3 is TGTGCCTGTGACAATCTGGGGGATACTGGCGATGAACTCATCTTT.

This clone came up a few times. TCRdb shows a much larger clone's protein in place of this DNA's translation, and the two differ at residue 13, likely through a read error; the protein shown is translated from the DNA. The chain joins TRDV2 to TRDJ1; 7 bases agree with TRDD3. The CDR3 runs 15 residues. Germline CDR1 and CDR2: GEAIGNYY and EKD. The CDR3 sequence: CACDSVVGDTDKHIF. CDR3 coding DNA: TGTGCCTGTGACTCCGTGGTGGGGGACACCGATAAACACATCTTT.

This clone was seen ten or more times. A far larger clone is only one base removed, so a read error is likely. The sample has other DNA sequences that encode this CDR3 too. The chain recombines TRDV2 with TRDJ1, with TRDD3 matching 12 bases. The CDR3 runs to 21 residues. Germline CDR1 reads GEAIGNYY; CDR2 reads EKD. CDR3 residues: CACDTVTGGYNGTSYTDKLIF. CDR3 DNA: TGTGCCTGTGACACCGTCACTGGGGGATACAACGGGACTTCGTACACTGATAAACTCATCTTT.

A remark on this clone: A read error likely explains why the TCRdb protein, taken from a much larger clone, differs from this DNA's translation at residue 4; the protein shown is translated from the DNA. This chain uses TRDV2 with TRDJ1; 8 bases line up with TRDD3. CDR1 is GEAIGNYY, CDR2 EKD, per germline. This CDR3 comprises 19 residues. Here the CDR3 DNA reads TGTGCCTGTGGCACCGTTGGAACGGGGATACCGGGGACCCCCGATAAACTCATCTTT. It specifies CACGTVGTGIPGTPDKLIF.

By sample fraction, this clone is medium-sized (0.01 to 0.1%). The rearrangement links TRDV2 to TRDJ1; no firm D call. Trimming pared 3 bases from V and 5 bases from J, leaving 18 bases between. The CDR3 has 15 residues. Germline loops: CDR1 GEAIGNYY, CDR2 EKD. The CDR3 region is CACDALASERDKLIF. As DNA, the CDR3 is TGTGCCTGTGACGCCTTGGCCAGCGAAAGGGATAAACTCATCTTT.

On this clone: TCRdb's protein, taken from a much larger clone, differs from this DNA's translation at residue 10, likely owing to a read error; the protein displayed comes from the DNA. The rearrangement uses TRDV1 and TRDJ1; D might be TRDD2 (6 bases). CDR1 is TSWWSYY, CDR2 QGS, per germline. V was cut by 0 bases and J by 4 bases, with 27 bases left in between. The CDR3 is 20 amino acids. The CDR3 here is CALGELGFLSSWWDIDKLIF. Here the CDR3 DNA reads TGTGCTCTTGGGGAACTAGGTTTCCTATCCTCCTGGTGGGACATCGATAAACTCATCTTT.

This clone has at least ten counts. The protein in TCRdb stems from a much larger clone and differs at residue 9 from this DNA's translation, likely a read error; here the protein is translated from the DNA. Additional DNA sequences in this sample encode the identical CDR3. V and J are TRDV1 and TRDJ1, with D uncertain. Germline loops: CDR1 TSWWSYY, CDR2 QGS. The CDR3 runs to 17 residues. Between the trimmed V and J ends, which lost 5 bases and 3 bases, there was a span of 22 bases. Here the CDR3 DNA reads TGTGCTCTTGGGAAACGAATCACACTTCGGGCTTCCGATAAACTCATCTTT. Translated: CALGKRITLRASDKLIF.

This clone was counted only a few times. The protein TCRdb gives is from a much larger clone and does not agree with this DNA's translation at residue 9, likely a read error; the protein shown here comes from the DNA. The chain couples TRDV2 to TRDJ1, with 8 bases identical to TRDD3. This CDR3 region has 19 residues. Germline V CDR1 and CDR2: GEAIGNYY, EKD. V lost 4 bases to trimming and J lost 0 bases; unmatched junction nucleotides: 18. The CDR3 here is CACEPVLGGTRRYTDKLIF. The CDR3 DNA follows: TGTGCCTGTGAACCTGTACTGGGGGGTACGCGGAGGTACACCGATAAACTCATCTTT.

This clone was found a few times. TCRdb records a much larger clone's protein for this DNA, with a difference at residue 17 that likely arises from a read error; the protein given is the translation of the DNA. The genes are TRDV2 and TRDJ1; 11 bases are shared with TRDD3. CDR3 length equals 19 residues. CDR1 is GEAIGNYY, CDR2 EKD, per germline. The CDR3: CACDKLSMGDTRNTDKPIF. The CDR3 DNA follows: TGTGCCTGTGACAAACTGTCAATGGGGGATACGCGTAACACCGATAAACCCATCTTT.

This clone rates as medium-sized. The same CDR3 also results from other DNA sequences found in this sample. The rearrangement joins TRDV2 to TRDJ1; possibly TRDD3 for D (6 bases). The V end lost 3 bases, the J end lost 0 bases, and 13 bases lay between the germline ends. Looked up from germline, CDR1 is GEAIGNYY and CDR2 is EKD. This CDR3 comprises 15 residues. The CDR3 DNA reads TGTGCCTGTGACTCCGTGGTGGGGGACACCGATAAACTCATCTTT. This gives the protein CACDSVVGDTDKLIF.

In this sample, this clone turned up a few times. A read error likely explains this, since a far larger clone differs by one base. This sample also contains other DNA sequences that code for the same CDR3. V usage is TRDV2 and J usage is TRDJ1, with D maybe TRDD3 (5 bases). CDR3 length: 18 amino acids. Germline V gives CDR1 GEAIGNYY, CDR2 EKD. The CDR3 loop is CACDTVGTSSQSADKLIF. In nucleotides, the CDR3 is TGTGCCTGCGACACCGTGGGGACTTCATCGCAGAGCGCCGATAAACTCATCTTT.

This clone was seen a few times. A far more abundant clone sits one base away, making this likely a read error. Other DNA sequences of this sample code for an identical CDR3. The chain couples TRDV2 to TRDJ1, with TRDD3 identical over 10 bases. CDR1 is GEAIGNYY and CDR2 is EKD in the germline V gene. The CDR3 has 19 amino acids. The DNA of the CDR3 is TGTGCCTGTGACACCGTTCCTACTACTGGGGGATTGTACACGGATAAACTCATCTTT. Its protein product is CACDTVPTTGGLYTDKLIF.

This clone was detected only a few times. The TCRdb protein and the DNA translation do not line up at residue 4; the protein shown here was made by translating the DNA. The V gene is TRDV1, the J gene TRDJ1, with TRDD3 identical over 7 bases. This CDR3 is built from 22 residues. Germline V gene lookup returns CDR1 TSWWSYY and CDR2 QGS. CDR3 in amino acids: CALRELASPWRGYGTLTDKLIF. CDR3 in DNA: TGTGCTCTTAGGGAACTAGCGTCCCCTTGGCGGGGATATGGGACCCTAACCGATAAACTCATCTTT.

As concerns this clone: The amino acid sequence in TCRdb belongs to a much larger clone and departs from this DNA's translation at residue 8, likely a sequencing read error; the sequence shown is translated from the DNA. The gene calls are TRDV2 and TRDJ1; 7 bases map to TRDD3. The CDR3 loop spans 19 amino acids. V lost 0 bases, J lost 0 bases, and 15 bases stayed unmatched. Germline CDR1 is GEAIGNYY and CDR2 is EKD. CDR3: CACDTVKAGGSLYTDKLIF. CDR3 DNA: TGTGCCTGTGACACCGTTAAGGCTGGGGGCTCACTTTACACCGATAAACTCATCTTT.

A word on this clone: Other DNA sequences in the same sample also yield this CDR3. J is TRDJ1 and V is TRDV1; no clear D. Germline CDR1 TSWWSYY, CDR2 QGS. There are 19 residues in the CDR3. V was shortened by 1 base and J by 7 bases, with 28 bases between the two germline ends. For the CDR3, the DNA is TGTGCTCTTGGGGAACCAGCCCTTTTTACGTCGGGGCCCAGGGGTAAACTCATCTTT. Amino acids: CALGEPALFTSGPRGKLIF.